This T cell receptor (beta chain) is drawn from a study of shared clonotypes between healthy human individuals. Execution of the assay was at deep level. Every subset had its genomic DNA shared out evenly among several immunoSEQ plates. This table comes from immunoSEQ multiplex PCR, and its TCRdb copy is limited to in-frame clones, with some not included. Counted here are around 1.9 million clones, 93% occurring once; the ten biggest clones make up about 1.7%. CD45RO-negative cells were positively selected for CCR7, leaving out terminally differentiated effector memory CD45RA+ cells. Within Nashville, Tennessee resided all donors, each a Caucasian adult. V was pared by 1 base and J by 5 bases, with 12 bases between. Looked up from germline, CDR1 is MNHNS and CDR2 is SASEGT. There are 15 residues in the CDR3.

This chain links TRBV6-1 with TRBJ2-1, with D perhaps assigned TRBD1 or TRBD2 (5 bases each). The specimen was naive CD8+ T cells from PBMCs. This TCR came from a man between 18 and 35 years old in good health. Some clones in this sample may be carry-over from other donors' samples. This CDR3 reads CASSEGGWGNNEQFF. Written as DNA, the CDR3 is TGTGCCAGCAGTGAAGGTGGATGGGGGAACAATGAGCAGTTCTTC.